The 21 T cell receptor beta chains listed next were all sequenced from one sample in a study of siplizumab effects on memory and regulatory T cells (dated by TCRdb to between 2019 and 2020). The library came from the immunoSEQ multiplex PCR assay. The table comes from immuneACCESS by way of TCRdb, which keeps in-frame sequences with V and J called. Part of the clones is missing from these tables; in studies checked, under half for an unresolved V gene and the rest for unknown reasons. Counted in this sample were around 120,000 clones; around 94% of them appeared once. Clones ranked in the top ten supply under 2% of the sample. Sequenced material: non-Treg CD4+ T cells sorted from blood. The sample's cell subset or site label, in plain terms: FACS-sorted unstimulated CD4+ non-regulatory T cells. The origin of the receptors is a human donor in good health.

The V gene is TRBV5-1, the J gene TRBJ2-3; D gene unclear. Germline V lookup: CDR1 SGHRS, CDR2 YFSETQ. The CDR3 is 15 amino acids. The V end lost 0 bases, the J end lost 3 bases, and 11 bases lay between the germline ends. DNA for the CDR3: TGCGCCAGCAGCTTGGCCCAAGCAGTTACAGATACGCAGTATTTT. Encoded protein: CASSLAQAVTDTQYF.

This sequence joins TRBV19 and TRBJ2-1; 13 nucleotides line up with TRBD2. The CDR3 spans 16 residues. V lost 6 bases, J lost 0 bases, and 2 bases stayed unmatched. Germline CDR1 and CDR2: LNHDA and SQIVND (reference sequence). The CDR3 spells CASRRTSGGSYNEQFF. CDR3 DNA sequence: TGTGCCAGTAGACGGACTAGCGGGGGCTCCTACAATGAGCAGTTCTTC. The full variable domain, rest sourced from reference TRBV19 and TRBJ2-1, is DGGITQSPKYLFRKEGQNVTLSCEQNLNHDAMYWYRQDPGQGLRLIYYSQIVNDFQKGDIAEGYSVSREKKESFPLTVTSAQKNPTAFYLCASRRTSGGSYNEQFFGPGTRLTVL.

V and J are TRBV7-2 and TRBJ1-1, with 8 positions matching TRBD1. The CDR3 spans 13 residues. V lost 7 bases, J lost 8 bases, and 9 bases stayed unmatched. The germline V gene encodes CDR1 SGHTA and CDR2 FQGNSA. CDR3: CASTGQGASEAFF. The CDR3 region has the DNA TGTGCCAGCACCGGACAGGGCGCTTCCGAAGCTTTCTTT.

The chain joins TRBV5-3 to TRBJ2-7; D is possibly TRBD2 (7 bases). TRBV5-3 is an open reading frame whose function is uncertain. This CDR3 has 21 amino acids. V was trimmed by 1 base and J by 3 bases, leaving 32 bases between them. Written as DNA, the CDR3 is TGTGCCAGAAGCTTGAACATCGGCGGCAGGGGTAGCGGGCCTTATAACTACGAGCAGTACTTC. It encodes CARSLNIGGRGSGPYNYEQYF.

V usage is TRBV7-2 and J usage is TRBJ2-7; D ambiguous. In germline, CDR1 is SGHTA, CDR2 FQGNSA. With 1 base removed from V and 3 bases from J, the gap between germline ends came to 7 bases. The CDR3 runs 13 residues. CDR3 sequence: CASSLGRNYEQYF. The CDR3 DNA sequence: TGTGCCAGCAGCTTAGGAAGGAACTACGAGCAGTACTTC.

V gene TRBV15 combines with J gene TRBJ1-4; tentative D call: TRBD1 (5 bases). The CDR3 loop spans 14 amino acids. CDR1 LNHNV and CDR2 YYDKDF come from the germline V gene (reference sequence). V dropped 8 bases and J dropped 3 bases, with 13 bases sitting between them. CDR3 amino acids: CATGHGTANEKLFF. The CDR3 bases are TGTGCCACCGGACACGGGACGGCTAATGAAAAACTGTTTTTT.

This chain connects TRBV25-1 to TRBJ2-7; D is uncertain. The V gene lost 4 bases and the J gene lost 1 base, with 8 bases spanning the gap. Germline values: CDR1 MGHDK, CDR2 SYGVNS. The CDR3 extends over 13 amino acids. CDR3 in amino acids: CASSAGQSYEQYF. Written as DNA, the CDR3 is TGTGCCAGCAGTGCAGGTCAGTCCTACGAGCAGTACTTC.

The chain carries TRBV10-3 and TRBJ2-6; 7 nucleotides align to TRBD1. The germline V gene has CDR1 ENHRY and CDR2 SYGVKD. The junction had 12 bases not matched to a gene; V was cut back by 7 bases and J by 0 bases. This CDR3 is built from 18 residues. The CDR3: CAINTFGQASSGANVLTF. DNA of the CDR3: TGTGCCATCAATACTTTCGGACAGGCGAGCTCTGGGGCCAACGTCCTGACTTTC.

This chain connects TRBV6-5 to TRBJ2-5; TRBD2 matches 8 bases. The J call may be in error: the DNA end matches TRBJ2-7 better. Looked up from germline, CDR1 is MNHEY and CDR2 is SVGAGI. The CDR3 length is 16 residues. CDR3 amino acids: CASSYSITSGTYEQYF. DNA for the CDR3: TGTGCCAGCAGTTACTCGATTACTAGCGGAACCTACGAGCAGTACTTC.

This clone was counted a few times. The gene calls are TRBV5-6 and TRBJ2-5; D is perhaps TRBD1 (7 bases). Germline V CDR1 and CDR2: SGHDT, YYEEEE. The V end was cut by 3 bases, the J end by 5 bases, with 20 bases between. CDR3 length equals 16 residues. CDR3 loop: CASSSPRGLGQETQYF. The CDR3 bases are TGTGCCAGCAGCTCGCCCCGGGGGTTGGGACAGGAGACCCAGTACTTC.

CDR3 residues: CASSKATLFGGSGNTIYF. In DNA form, the CDR3 reads TGTGCCAGCAGCAAAGCGACTTTGTTTGGGGGGAGTGGAAACACCATATATTTT. The V gene is TRBV21-1, the J gene TRBJ1-3. TRBV21-1 is a recognized pseudogene. CDR3 length: 18 amino acids.

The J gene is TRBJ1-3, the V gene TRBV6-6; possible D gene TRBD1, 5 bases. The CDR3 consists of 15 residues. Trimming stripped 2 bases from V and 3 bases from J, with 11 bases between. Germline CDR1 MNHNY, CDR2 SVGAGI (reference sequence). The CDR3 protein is CASSYGRVYGNTIYF. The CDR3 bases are TGTGCCAGCAGTTACGGCAGGGTGTATGGAAACACCATATATTTT.

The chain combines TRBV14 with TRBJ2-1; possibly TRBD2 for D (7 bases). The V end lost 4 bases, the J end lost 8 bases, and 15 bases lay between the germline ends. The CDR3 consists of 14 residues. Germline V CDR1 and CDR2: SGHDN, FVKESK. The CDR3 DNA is TGTGCCAGCAGCCTGGGGGCGGGAGTGCATGAGCAGTTCTTC. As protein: CASSLGAGVHEQFF.

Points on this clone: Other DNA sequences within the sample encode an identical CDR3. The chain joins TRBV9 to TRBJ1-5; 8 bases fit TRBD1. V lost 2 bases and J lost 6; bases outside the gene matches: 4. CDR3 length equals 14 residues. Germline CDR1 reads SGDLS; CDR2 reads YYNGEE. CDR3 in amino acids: CASSVGQGGQPQHF. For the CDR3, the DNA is TGTGCCAGCAGCGTTGGACAGGGAGGTCAGCCCCAGCATTTT. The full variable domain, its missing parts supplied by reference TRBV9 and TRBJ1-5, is DSGVTQTPKHLITATGQRVTLRCSPRSGDLSVYWYQQSLDQGLQFLIQYYNGEERAKGNILERFSAQQFPDLHSELNLSSLELGDSALYFCASSVGQGGQPQHFGDGTRLSIL.

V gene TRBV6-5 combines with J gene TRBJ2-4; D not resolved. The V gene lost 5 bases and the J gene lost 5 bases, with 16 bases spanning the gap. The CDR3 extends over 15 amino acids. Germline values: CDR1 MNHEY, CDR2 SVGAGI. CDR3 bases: TGTGCCAGCAGTACGGGCCTGGGATACGAAAACATTCAGTACTTC. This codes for CASSTGLGYENIQYF.

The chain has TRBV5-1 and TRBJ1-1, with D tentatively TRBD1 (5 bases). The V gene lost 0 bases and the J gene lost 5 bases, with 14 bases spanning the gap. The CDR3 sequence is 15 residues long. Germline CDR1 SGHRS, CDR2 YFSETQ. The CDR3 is CASSLVFQGATEAFF. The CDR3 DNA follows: TGCGCCAGCAGCTTGGTTTTCCAGGGCGCGACTGAAGCTTTCTTT.

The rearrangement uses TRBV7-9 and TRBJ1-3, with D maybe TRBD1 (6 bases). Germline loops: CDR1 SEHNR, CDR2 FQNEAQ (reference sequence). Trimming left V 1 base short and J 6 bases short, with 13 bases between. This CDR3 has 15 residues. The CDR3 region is CASSLEGTKENTIYF. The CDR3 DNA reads TGTGCCAGCAGCTTAGAGGGGACAAAGGAAAACACCATATATTTT.

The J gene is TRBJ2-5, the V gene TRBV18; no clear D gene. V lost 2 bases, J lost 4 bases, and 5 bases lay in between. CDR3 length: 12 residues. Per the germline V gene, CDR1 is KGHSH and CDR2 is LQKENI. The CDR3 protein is CASSPVRETQYF. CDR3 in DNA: TGTGCCAGCTCACCAGTGCGAGAGACCCAGTACTTC.

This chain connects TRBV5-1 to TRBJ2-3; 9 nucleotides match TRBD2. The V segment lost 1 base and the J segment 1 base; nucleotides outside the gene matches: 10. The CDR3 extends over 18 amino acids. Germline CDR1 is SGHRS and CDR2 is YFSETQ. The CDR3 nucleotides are TGCGCCAGCAGCTTGCCCCTCGACGCGGGAGGGGGCACAGATACGCAGTATTTT. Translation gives CASSLPLDAGGGTDTQYF.

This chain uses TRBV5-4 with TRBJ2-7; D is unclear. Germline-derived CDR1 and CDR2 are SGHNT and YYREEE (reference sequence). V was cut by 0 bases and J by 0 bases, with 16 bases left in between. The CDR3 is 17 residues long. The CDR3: CASSLAFGLSSSYEQYF. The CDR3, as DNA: TGTGCCAGCAGCTTGGCCTTCGGGTTGAGCAGCTCCTACGAGCAGTACTTC.

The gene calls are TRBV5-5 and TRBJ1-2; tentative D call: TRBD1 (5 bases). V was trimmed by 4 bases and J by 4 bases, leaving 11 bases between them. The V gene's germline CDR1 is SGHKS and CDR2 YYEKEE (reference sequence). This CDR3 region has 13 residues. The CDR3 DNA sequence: TGTGCCAGCAGCCCCTGGGACTCCTATGGCTACACCTTC. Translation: CASSPWDSYGYTF.